This T cell receptor beta chain was recorded in a study of T-cell memory formation after mild COVID-19. Study at large: For the most part, TCR clusters were specific to one donor. Study-wide results and caveats: The second-wave clones peaking on day 37 were not confirmed as SARS-CoV-2-specific. Researchers report contracting CD4+ clones mostly in CM and EM, with CD8+ clones in EMRA.

This clonotype was recorded a few times. The antigen is unknown. UMIs and sample barcodes were carried by the TCR alpha and TCR beta cDNA libraries that 5'RACE produced using constant-segment primers. TCRdb passed the 5' RACE reads through MiXCR, listing each CDR3 protein once. The sample holds about 350,000 distinct CDR3 sequences; around 15% are singletons and the top ten take around a fifth. Germline CDR1 reads SEHNR; CDR2 reads FQNEAQ (reference sequence). The CDR3 runs to 15 residues. V was trimmed by 2 bases and J by 9 bases, leaving 17 bases between them. The V and J genes are TRBV7-9 and TRBJ2-1, with D maybe TRBD2 (7 bases). The specimen was PBMCs or a T cell subset sorted from them (not recorded which). The sequence was collected from a man younger than 35 who had mild COVID-19 (a few samples of this study predate the infection). Cell type and time point are not known. The CDR3: CASSLTGGPAGEQFF. CDR3 sequence (DNA): TGTGCCAGCAGCTTAACGGGGGGCCCAGCAGGTGAGCAGTTCTTC.